A single sample gave rise to the 18 T cell receptor beta chains below, sequenced in a study of blood T cell repertoires in COVID-19. The method was immunoSEQ multiplex PCR; TCRdb's version includes in-frame clones alone and lacks a portion of them. The profile covers about 91,000 clones, with under 85% appearing a single time and approximately 25% taken by the ten largest. The sample consisted of peripheral blood. The source of these receptors is a man between 65 and 79 years old with acute or convalescent COVID-19.

This clone came up once. V gene TRBV6-6 combines with J gene TRBJ1-3, with a weak D call TRBD1 (6 bases). Trimming took off 0 bases at V and 14 bases at J, with 23 bases between the two ends. Per germline, CDR1 MNHNY and CDR2 SVGAGI (reference sequence). The CDR3 totals 16 residues. CDR3 amino acids: CASSYSGTGTTPGLYF. CDR3 bases: TGTGCCAGCAGTTACTCGGGAACAGGGACGACCCCGGGTCTATATTTT.

V usage is TRBV24-1 and J usage is TRBJ2-5; D is possibly TRBD2 (5 bases). This CDR3 comprises 15 residues. Trimming cost V 3 bases and J 7 bases, with 17 bases left between them. The germline gives CDR1 KGHDR, CDR2 SFDVKD. The chain's CDR3 is CATSDPREPEGTQYF. For the CDR3, the DNA is TGTGCCACCAGTGATCCCCGGGAACCCGAAGGGACCCAGTACTTC.

The rearrangement links TRBV6-1 to TRBJ1-5; no clear D. There are 16 residues in the CDR3. Germline loops: CDR1 MNHNS, CDR2 SASEGT. V was shortened by 1 base and J by 0 bases, with 10 bases between the two germline ends. CDR3: CASSEGHQLSNQPQHF. The CDR3 region has the DNA TGTGCCAGCAGTGAAGGACACCAGCTTAGCAATCAGCCCCAGCATTTT.

V is TRBV14 and J is TRBJ1-1, with a possible D match to TRBD1 (6 bases). The CDR3 loop spans 16 amino acids. Germline values: CDR1 SGHDN, CDR2 FVKESK. V gave up 4 bases and J gave up 1 base, with 16 bases separating them. The CDR3 region has the DNA TGTGCCAGCAGCCCCCTGCGACAGGTCACGAACACTGAAGCTTTCTTT. Translated, it gives CASSPLRQVTNTEAFF.

This clone was counted between two and nine times. The J gene is TRBJ1-5, the V gene TRBV7-2, with 7 bases aligning to TRBD1. The CDR3 spans 15 residues. The ends lost 6 bases at V and 1 base at J; junction bases unmatched: 6. Germline CDR1 is SGHTA and CDR2 is FQGNSA. The CDR3 is CASSSDRVSNQPQHF. CDR3 coding DNA: TGTGCCAGCAGTTCAGACAGGGTCAGCAATCAGCCCCAGCATTTT.

The gene calls are TRBV5-4 and TRBJ2-5; 13 nucleotides match TRBD2. The ends lost 3 bases at V and 5 bases at J; junction bases unmatched: 7. Looked up from germline, CDR1 is SGHNT and CDR2 is YYREEE (reference sequence). This CDR3 spans 16 amino acids. The CDR3 loop is CASSSPGTSGIETQYF. The CDR3 bases are TGTGCCAGCAGCTCCCCCGGGACTAGCGGGATTGAGACCCAGTACTTC.

The V gene is TRBV24-1, the J gene TRBJ2-5; possibly TRBD2 for D (6 bases). Germline values: CDR1 KGHDR, CDR2 SFDVKD. The CDR3 has 12 residues. V dropped 9 bases and J dropped 4 bases, with 11 bases sitting between them. The CDR3 here is CATAKEGETQYF. The DNA of the CDR3 is TGTGCCACCGCTAAGGAGGGAGAGACCCAGTACTTC.

The CDR3: CASSIGAAEQFF. The DNA for the CDR3 is TGTGCCAGTAGTATTGGAGCAGCGGAGCAGTTCTTC. The chain employs TRBV19 and TRBJ2-1; D is unclear. Germline CDR1 reads LNHDA; CDR2 reads SQIVND (reference sequence). With 3 bases removed from V and 10 bases from J, the gap between germline ends came to 10 bases. The CDR3 has 12 amino acids.

The chain recombines TRBV2 with TRBJ1-1, with TRBD1 matching over 8 bases. CDR1 is SNHLY, CDR2 FYNNEI, per germline. This CDR3 comprises 13 residues. Trimming removed 6 bases from V and 10 bases from J; junction bases left unmatched: 10. Here the CDR3 DNA reads TGTGCCAGCAGGCTGGACAGGGTGGGACCAGCTTTCTTT. Its translation: CASRLDRVGPAFF.

The chain employs TRBV2 and TRBJ2-3; the match to TRBD2 covers 8 bases. The ends lost 6 bases at V and 0 bases at J; junction bases unmatched: 8. Per the germline V gene, CDR1 is SNHLY and CDR2 is FYNNEI. CDR3 length equals 16 residues. CDR3 residues: CASRVGLAGSTDTQYF. The CDR3 coding sequence is TGTGCCAGCAGGGTCGGACTAGCCGGGAGCACAGATACGCAGTATTTT.

This rearrangement joins TRBV18 to TRBJ1-6; D remains unclear. V was clipped by 0 bases and J by 0 bases, with 6 bases between them. The germline V gene encodes CDR1 KGHSH and CDR2 LQKENI. The CDR3 totals 16 residues. CDR3 sequence: CASSPPSSSYNSPLHF. The CDR3 bases are TGTGCCAGCTCACCACCTTCCAGCTCCTATAATTCACCCCTCCACTTT.

This clone was counted a few times. The gene calls are TRBV5-1 and TRBJ1-5; maybe TRBD1 (5 bases). This CDR3 comprises 13 residues. Germline assignment: CDR1 SGHRS and CDR2 YFSETQ. Deletions cut 4 bases from V and 6 bases from J, with 11 bases between. CDR3 DNA: TGCGCCAGCAGCCCGCAGGGATCTCAGCCCCAGCATTTT. Translating it yields CASSPQGSQPQHF. Drawing the rest from reference TRBV5-1 and TRBJ1-5, the complete variable domain is KAGVTQTPRYLIKTRGQQVTLSCSPISGHRSVSWYQQTPGQGLQFLFEYFSETQRNKGNFPGRFSGRQFSNSRSEMNVSTLELGDSALYLCASSPQGSQPQHFGDGTRLSIL.

This clone appeared once. The chain links TRBV28 to TRBJ1-1, with unresolved D. The CDR3 has 12 amino acids. CDR1 is MDHEN and CDR2 is SYDVKM in the germline V gene. Trimming took 1 base from V and 11 from J, leaving 11 bases between them. The CDR3 bases are TGTGCCAGCAGTTTATTGGGTGCGGAGGCTTTCTTT. Protein product: CASSLLGAEAFF. The full variable domain, completed using reference TRBV28 and TRBJ1-1, is DVKVTQSSRYLVKRTGEKVFLECVQDMDHENMFWYRQDPGLGLRLIYFSYDVKMKEKGDIPEGYSVSREKKERFSLILESASTNQTSMYLCASSLLGAEAFFGQGTRLTVV.

The chain employs TRBV4-3 and TRBJ2-5; possibly TRBD1 for D (5 bases). The germline V gene encodes CDR1 LGHNA and CDR2 YSLEER. V lost 3 bases, J lost 3 bases, and 20 bases lay in between. CDR3 length: 17 residues. The CDR3 DNA is TGCGCCAGCAGCCACCTTTCCGGGCCAGGGTCAGAAGAGACCCAGTACTTC. This codes for CASSHLSGPGSEETQYF.

This clone is a singleton in its sample. In nucleotides, the CDR3 is TGTGCCAGCAGTTTTACCCGTCCAGGGCAAGATACGCAGTATTTT. Its protein product is CASSFTRPGQDTQYF. This chain joins TRBV27 and TRBJ2-3; D may be TRBD1 (5 bases). CDR3 size: 15 residues. Per germline, CDR1 MNHEY and CDR2 SMNVEV (reference sequence). V was pared by 3 bases and J by 5 bases, with 15 bases between.

This clone was seen many times. The CDR3 sequence is CASSLDGARAEAFF. The DNA of the CDR3 is TGTGCCAGCAGCTTAGACGGAGCGCGGGCTGAAGCTTTCTTT. This chain joins TRBV11-2 and TRBJ1-1; D unresolved. V shed 0 bases and J shed 6 bases, with 11 bases lying between them. Germline-derived CDR1 and CDR2 are SGHAT and FQNNGV. This CDR3 spans 14 amino acids.

The rearrangement joins TRBV12-3 or TRBV12-4 to TRBJ1-2, with a weak D call TRBD1 (6 bases). V was pared by 6 bases and J by 7 bases, with 12 bases between. This CDR3 is built from 12 residues. CDR3 region: CASSRTDLGYTF. CDR3 nucleotide sequence: TGTGCCAGCAGCAGGACAGATCTTGGCTACACCTTC.

V is TRBV29-1 and J is TRBJ2-1; TRBD2 matches at 9 bases. CDR1 SQVTM and CDR2 ANQGSEA come from the germline V gene. The CDR3 runs 14 residues. V lost 7 bases, J lost 3 bases, and 7 bases stayed unmatched. The CDR3 nucleotides are TGCAGCGGTGGGATAGCGGGAGTCTACAATGAGCAGTTCTTC. It codes for CSGGIAGVYNEQFF.